The clone carrying this T cell receptor beta chain turned up a few times. This sample is drawn from a study of OX40 agonist ivuxolimab in advanced cancers. The protocol was immunoSEQ multiplex PCR, while the TCRdb copy is restricted to in-frame clones and leaves out a portion. Of 70,000 to 95,000 clones in the sample, around 88% were seen once. V lost 5 bases to trimming and J lost 1 base; unmatched junction nucleotides: 10. The CDR3 length is 17 residues. Germline V gene lookup returns CDR1 SEHNR and CDR2 FQNEAQ (reference sequence). This chain connects TRBV7-9 to TRBJ2-3; 9 bases agree with TRBD2. The receptor comes from an adult with an advanced solid tumor such as melanoma, head and neck, liver or kidney cancer. Specimen: CD4+ or CD8+ T cells sorted from blood, collected in a trial of the OX40 agonist ivuxolimab. The DNA of the CDR3 is TGTGCCAGCAGCACCGATATAGCGGGAGCGGGCACAGATACGCAGTATTTT. Protein: CASSTDIAGAGTDTQYF.